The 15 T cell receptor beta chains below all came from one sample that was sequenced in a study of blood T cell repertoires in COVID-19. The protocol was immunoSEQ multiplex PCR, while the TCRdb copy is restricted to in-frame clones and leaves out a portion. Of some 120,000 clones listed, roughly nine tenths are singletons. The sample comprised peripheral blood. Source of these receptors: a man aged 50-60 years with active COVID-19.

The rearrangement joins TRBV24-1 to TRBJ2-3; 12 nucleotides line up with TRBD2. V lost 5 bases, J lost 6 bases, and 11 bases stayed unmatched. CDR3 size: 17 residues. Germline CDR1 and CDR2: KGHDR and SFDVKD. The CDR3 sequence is CATSGRLAGGPGDTQYF. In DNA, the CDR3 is TGTGCCACCAGTGGAAGGCTAGCGGGAGGGCCGGGCGATACGCAGTATTTT.

The CDR3 nucleotides read TGCGCCAGCAGTGAGAATCGGGGAACAACTGAAGCTTTCTTT. This translates into CASSENRGTTEAFF. The chain combines TRBV10-1 with TRBJ1-1, with D unresolved. Germline CDR1 and CDR2: WNHNN and SYGVQD (reference sequence). The length of the CDR3 is 14 residues. Trimming removed 2 bases at V and 5 bases at J, with 12 bases between.

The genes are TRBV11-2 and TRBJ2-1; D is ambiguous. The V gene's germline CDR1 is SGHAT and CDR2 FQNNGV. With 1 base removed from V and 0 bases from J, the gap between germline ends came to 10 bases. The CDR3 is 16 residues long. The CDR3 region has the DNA TGTGCCAGCAGCTTAGTTACGGTGAGCTCCTACAATGAGCAGTTCTTC. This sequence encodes CASSLVTVSSYNEQFF.

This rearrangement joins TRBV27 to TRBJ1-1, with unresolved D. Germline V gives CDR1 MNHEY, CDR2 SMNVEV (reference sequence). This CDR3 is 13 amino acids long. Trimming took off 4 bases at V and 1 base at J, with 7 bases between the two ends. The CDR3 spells CASSSLRNTEAFF. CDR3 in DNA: TGTGCCAGCAGTTCTCTTAGGAACACTGAAGCTTTCTTT.

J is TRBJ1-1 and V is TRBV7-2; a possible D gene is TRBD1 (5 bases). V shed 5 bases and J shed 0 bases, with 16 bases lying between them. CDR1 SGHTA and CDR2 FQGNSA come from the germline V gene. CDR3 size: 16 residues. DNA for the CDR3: TGTGCCAGCAGCCTCAATTCAGGGTTGGTGAACACTGAAGCTTTCTTT. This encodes CASSLNSGLVNTEAFF.

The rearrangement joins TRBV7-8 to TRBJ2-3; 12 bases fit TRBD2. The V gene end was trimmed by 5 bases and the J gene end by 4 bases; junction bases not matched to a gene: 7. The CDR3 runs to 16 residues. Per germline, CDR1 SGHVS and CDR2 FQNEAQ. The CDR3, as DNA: TGTGCCAGCAGCATCCTAGCGGGAGGGCGCTCAGATACGCAGTATTTT. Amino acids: CASSILAGGRSDTQYF.

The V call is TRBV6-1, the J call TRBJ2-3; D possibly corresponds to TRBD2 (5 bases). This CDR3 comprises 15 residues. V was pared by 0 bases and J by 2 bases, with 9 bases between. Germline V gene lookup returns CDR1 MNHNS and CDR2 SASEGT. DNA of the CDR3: TGTGCCAGCAGTGAAGCGGGAGTTACCACAGATACGCAGTATTTT. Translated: CASSEAGVTTDTQYF.

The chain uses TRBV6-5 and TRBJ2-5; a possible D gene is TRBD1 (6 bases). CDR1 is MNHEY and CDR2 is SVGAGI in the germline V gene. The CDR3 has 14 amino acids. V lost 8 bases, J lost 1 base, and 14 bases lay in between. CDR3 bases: TGTGCCAGCGAGACAGGAACCCCCCAAGAGACCCAGTACTTC. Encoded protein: CASETGTPQETQYF.

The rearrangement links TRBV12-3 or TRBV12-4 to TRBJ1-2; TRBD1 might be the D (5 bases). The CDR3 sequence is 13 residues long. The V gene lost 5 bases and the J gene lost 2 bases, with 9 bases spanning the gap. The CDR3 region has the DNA TGTGCCAGCAGTATCTCAGGGAACTATGGCTACACCTTC. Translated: CASSISGNYGYTF.

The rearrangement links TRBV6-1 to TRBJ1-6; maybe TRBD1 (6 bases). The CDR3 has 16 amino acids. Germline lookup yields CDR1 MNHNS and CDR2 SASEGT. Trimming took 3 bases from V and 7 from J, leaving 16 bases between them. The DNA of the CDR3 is TGTGCCAGCAGTGAGGGTTCAGGGGTTGGGAATTCACCCCTCCACTTT. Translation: CASSEGSGVGNSPLHF.

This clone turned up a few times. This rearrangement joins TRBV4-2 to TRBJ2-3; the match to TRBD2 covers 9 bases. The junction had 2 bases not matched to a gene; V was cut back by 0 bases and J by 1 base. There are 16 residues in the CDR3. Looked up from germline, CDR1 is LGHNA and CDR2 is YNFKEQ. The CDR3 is CASSQDPSGGTDTQYF. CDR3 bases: TGTGCCAGCAGCCAAGACCCTAGCGGGGGCACAGATACGCAGTATTTT.

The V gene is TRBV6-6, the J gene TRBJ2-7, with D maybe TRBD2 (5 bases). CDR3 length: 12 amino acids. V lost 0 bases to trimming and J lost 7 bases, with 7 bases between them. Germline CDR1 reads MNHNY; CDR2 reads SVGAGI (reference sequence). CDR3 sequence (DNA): TGTGCCAGCAGTTACTCGGGGAGTGAGCAGTACGTC. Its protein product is CASSYSGSEQYV.

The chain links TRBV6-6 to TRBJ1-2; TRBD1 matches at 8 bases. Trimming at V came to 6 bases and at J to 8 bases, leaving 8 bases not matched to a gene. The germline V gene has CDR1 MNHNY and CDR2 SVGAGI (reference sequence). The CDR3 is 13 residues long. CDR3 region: CASSLRTGSGYTF. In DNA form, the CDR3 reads TGTGCCAGCAGCTTAAGGACAGGGAGCGGCTACACCTTC.

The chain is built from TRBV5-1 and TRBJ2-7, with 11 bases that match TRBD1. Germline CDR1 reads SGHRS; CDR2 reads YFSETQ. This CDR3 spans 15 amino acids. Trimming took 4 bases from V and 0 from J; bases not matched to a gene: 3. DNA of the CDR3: TGCGCCAGCAGCCCAGGGACAGGGGGCTCCTACGAGCAGTACTTC. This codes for CASSPGTGGSYEQYF.

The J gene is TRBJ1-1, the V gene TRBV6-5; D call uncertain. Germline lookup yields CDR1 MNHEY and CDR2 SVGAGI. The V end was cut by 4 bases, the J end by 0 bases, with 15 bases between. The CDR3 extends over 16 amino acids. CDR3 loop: CASSSSKRGVNTEAFF. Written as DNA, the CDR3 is TGTGCCAGCAGTTCTTCCAAACGCGGGGTGAACACTGAAGCTTTCTTT.